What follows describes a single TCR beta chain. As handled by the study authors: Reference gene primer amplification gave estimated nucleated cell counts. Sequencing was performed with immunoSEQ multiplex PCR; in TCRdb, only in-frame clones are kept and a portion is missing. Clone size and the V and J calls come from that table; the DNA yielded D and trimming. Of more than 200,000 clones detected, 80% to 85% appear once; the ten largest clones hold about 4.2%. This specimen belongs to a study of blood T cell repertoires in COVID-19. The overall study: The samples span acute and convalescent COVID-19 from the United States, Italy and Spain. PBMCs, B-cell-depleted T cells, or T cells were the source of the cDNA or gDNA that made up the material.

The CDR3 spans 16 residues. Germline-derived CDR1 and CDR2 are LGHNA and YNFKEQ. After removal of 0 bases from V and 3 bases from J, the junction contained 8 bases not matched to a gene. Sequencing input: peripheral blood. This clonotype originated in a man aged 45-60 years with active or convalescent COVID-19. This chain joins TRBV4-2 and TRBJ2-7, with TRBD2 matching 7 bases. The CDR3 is CASSQDQTRGFYEQYF. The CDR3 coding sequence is TGTGCCAGCAGCCAAGATCAAACGCGGGGGTTCTACGAGCAGTACTTC.